Below are 8 T cell receptor beta chains sequenced from a single sample in a study of Ad26.COV2.S vaccination and SARS-CoV-2 variants (dated by TCRdb to the early 2020s). The method was the immunoSEQ multiplex PCR assay. The source is immuneACCESS, and TCRdb retained only in-frame sequences with V and J called. Part of the clones is not carried over; for the studies checked, unresolved V genes explain less than half of this, and the remainder is unexplained. A total of about 320,000 clones appear in this sample, 70% to 90% of them only once. 2% to 2.5% of the sample is taken by the ten largest. The treatment or condition label on this specimen signifies: around 19 received Ad26.COV2.S at low or high dose, single or two shots; about 5 received placebo; per-sample allocation not given. Repertoires of vaccine and placebo recipients were sequenced from samples collected on day 63 after the first injection.

The starting material was peripheral blood, obtained in a trial of Ad26.COV2.S vaccine versus placebo. The receptors here all came from a person between 18 and 60 years old who received the Ad26.COV2.S COVID-19 vaccine or a placebo.

The sample holds one count of this clone. The V and J genes are TRBV4-1 and TRBJ2-3, with 7 positions matching TRBD2. Germline values: CDR1 MGHRA, CDR2 YSYEKL. This CDR3 has 15 amino acids. Trimming at V came to 0 bases and at J to 2 bases, leaving 2 bases not matched to a gene. CDR3 region: CASSQEGLLTDTQYF. CDR3 coding DNA: TGCGCCAGCAGCCAAGAGGGACTACTCACAGATACGCAGTATTTT.

V gene TRBV9 combines with J gene TRBJ1-1; the D gene is possibly TRBD1 (6 bases). Germline V gene data show CDR1 as SGDLS and CDR2 as YYNGEE. The CDR3 spans 13 residues. Trimming pared 4 bases from V and 1 base from J, leaving 8 bases between. The CDR3 region has the DNA TGTGCCAGCAGCACCAGGGGGAACACTGAAGCTTTCTTT. Its translation: CASSTRGNTEAFF.

In nucleotides, the CDR3 is TGTGCCAGCAGCTCCGGACTAGCGGGGCCTGGGATCGAGCAGTACTTC. Its protein is CASSSGLAGPGIEQYF. This sequence joins TRBV7-2 and TRBJ2-7; 12 nucleotides match TRBD2. The CDR3 spans 16 residues. CDR1 SGHTA and CDR2 FQGNSA come from the germline V gene. V lost 4 bases and J lost 6; bases outside the gene matches: 10. Filled out from reference TRBV7-2 and TRBJ2-7, the complete variable domain reads GAGVSQSPSNKVTEKGKDVELRCDPISGHTALYWYRQSLGQGLEFLIYFQGNSAPDKSGLPSDRFSAERTGGSVSTLTIQRTQQEDSAVYLCASSSGLAGPGIEQYFGPGTRLTVT.

V gene TRBV15 combines with J gene TRBJ2-7; D may be TRBD1 (6 bases). CDR1 is LNHNV and CDR2 is YYDKDF in the germline V gene (reference sequence). V was clipped by 1 base and J by 5 bases, with 15 bases between them. The CDR3 has 15 amino acids. The DNA for the CDR3 is TGTGCCACCAGCAGAGGAAGGCAGGGGAGCGACGAGCAGTACTTC. Translated, it gives CATSRGRQGSDEQYF.

This chain uses TRBV5-1 with TRBJ1-1; 9 bases are a match to TRBD1. Losses at the gene ends were 6 bases for V and 1 base for J; bases not matched to a gene: 7. Germline V CDR1 and CDR2: SGHRS, YFSETQ. CDR3 size: 15 residues. CDR3 loop: CASTWTGATNTEAFF. The CDR3 nucleotides read TGCGCCAGCACATGGACAGGGGCTACGAACACTGAAGCTTTCTTT.

J is TRBJ1-5 and V is TRBV28; tentatively, D is TRBD1 (6 bases). The CDR3 has 14 amino acids. With 6 bases removed from V and 4 bases from J, the gap between germline ends came to 13 bases. The germline V gene encodes CDR1 MDHEN and CDR2 SYDVKM. The CDR3 loop is CASSSDSPNQPQHF. In DNA form, the CDR3 reads TGTGCCAGCAGCTCGGACAGTCCTAATCAGCCCCAGCATTTT. The variable domain in full, with the rest retrieved from reference TRBV28 and TRBJ1-5, is DVKVTQSSRYLVKRTGEKVFLECVQDMDHENMFWYRQDPGLGLRLIYFSYDVKMKEKGDIPEGYSVSREKKERFSLILESASTNQTSMYLCASSSDSPNQPQHFGDGTRLSIL.

The chain links TRBV5-1 to TRBJ2-3, with D perhaps TRBD2 (6 bases). Germline-derived CDR1 and CDR2 are SGHRS and YFSETQ. The CDR3 has 14 residues. The V gene lost 6 bases and the J gene lost 2 bases, with 13 bases spanning the gap. As DNA, the CDR3 is TGCGCCAGCACCCTCGGGGGTGCCACAGATACGCAGTATTTT. Amino acid sequence: CASTLGGATDTQYF. Full variable domain (missing parts from reference TRBV5-1 and TRBJ2-3): KAGVTQTPRYLIKTRGQQVTLSCSPISGHRSVSWYQQTPGQGLQFLFEYFSETQRNKGNFPGRFSGRQFSNSRSEMNVSTLELGDSALYLCASTLGGATDTQYFGPGTRLTVL.

The rearrangement uses TRBV12-3 or TRBV12-4 and TRBJ2-2, with D perhaps matching TRBD1 (5 bases). Trimming removed 8 bases from V and 3 bases from J, with 10 bases in between. The CDR3 runs to 13 residues. The CDR3 loop reads CASQGFYTGELFF. CDR3 nucleotide sequence: TGTGCCAGCCAGGGATTCTACACCGGGGAGCTGTTTTTT.